This TCR beta chain was captured in a study of blood T cell repertoires in COVID-19. Study in general: The United States, Italy and Spain provided the acute and convalescent COVID-19 samples. PBMCs, B-cell-depleted T cells, or T cells provided the cDNA or gDNA that made up the material.

Trimming took 8 bases from V and 2 from J; bases not matched to a gene: 5. The V gene's germline CDR1 is SGHTA and CDR2 FQGNSA. The CDR3 contains 13 residues. In the study's own analysis: Reference gene primer amplification gave estimated nucleated cell counts. Data came from immunoSEQ multiplex PCR; TCRdb stores just in-frame clones and leaves some out. The V and J calls and clone size come from that table; D and trimming were worked out from the DNA. The table lists tens of thousands of clones, roughly 85% of them singletons, with roughly 40% in the top ten. This TCR was sampled from a man at least 80 years old with acute or convalescent COVID-19. The chain has TRBV7-2 and TRBJ2-7; 8 positions agree with TRBD1. Sequenced material: peripheral blood. CDR3 sequence reads: CASSGTGPYEQYF. For the CDR3, the DNA is TGTGCCAGCTCCGGGACAGGCCCCTACGAGCAGTACTTC.